Listed below are T cell receptor beta chains from one sample, sequenced in a study of blood T cell repertoires in COVID-19. Method: immunoSEQ multiplex PCR; TCRdb's copy keeps in-frame clones and lacks some. The top ten clones hold less than 3.5% of a sample with about 65,000 clones, 80% to 95% of them seen once. Sequenced material: peripheral blood. The receptors shown here come from a man between 70 and 80 years old with active COVID-19. The CDR3 runs from the conserved cysteine through the conserved F or W. A D gene is named only where the DNA matches it firmly. The size entry is marked missing in some rows and otherwise reads once, few, many or a size class.

J: TRBJ1-4; V: TRBV5-1; size: few; D: TRBD1; CDR3: CASSLVGGSDRGREKLFF; DNA: TGCGCCAGCAGCTTGGTGGGGGGGTCCGACAGGGGACGTGAAAAACTGTTTTTT
J: TRBJ1-6; V: TRBV9; size: -; D: TRBD1; CDR3: CASSVNPGTANSPLHF; DNA: TGTGCCAGCAGCGTGAATCCCGGGACAGCGAACTCACCCCTCCACTTT
J: TRBJ2-2; V: TRBV11-2; size: -; D: -; CDR3: CASSLTGIFTGELFF; DNA: TGTGCCAGCAGCTTAACGGGAATATTCACCGGGGAGCTGTTTTTT
J: TRBJ2-1; V: TRBV14; size: -; D: TRBD2; CDR3: CASSQGGFEQFF; DNA: TGTGCCAGCAGCCAGGGGGGGTTTGAGCAGTTCTTC
J: TRBJ2-7; V: TRBV18; size: -; D: TRBD1; CDR3: CASSPVQGTQAYEQYF; DNA: TGTGCCAGCTCACCAGTACAGGGGACCCAGGCCTACGAGCAGTACTTC
J: TRBJ1-3; V: TRBV7-9; size: once; D: -; CDR3: CASSTSDRSGNTIYF; DNA: TGTGCCAGCAGCACCAGCGACCGGTCTGGAAACACCATATATTTT
J: TRBJ2-2; V: TRBV6-6; size: -; D: -; CDR3: CASSYPSAGELFF; DNA: TGTGCCAGCAGTTACCCTAGCGCCGGGGAGCTGTTTTTT
J: TRBJ1-2; V: TRBV5-8; size: -; D: TRBD1; CDR3: CASSPGQGIYGYTF; DNA: TGTGCCAGCAGCCCGGGACAGGGGATTTACGGCTACACCTTC
J: TRBJ1-2; V: TRBV5-5; size: -; D: TRBD1; CDR3: CASSLGTGFSGYTF; DNA: TGTGCCAGCAGCTTGGGGACAGGGTTTTCTGGCTACACCTTC
J: TRBJ1-1; V: TRBV2; size: -; D: -; CDR3: CASKTRGMNTEAFF; DNA: TGTGCCAGCAAGACGAGGGGGATGAACACTGAAGCTTTCTTT
J: TRBJ2-3; V: TRBV11-3; size: -; D: TRBD2; CDR3: CASSLAASGGPDTQYF; DNA: TGTGCCAGCAGCTTAGCGGCTAGCGGGGGCCCAGATACGCAGTATTTT
J: TRBJ2-5; V: TRBV11-2; size: -; D: TRBD1; CDR3: CASSLVQGQETQYF; DNA: TGTGCCAGCAGCTTAGTACAGGGGCAAGAGACCCAGTACTTC
J: TRBJ2-3; V: TRBV5-1; size: -; D: TRBD2; CDR3: CASTPSGGRTDTQYF; DNA: TGCGCCAGCACCCCGAGCGGGGGACGCACAGATACGCAGTATTTT
J: TRBJ1-4; V: TRBV7-9; size: -; D: -; CDR3: CASSSGSGGEKLFF; DNA: TGTGCCAGCAGCTCCGGGTCCGGGGGGGAAAAACTGTTTTTT
J: TRBJ2-7; V: TRBV5-4; size: -; D: -; CDR3: CASSSAGFDEQYF; DNA: TGTGCCAGCAGCTCTGCGGGGTTCGACGAGCAGTACTTC
J: TRBJ2-5; V: TRBV28; size: -; D: -; CDR3: CASSPPILQGQETQYF; DNA: TGTGCCAGCAGTCCTCCGATACTACAGGGCCAAGAGACCCAGTACTTC
J: TRBJ1-4; V: TRBV28; size: -; D: TRBD1; CDR3: CASWDRRNEKLFF; DNA: TGTGCCAGTTGGGACAGGAGGAATGAAAAACTGTTTTTT
J: TRBJ1-4; V: TRBV6-1; size: -; D: -; CDR3: CASSDDGFSEKLFF; DNA: TGTGCCAGCAGTGATGATGGTTTCAGTGAAAAACTGTTTTTT
J: TRBJ2-3; V: TRBV7-8; size: once; D: -; CDR3: CASSFGTTSTDTQYF; DNA: TGTGCCAGCAGCTTCGGGACAACTAGCACAGATACGCAGTATTTT
J: TRBJ1-1; V: TRBV7-8; size: -; D: -; CDR3: CASSRTGQINTEAFF; DNA: TGTGCCAGCAGCCGAACTGGACAGATTAACACTGAAGCTTTCTTT
J: TRBJ2-5; V: TRBV6-5; size: once; D: TRBD1; CDR3: CASRAQTGGPETQYF; DNA: TGTGCCAGCAGGGCCCAGACAGGGGGCCCGGAGACCCAGTACTTC
J: TRBJ1-2; V: TRBV9; size: -; D: -; CDR3: CASSVADSNYGYTF; DNA: TGTGCCAGCAGCGTAGCGGACTCTAACTATGGCTACACCTTC
J: TRBJ1-3; V: TRBV2; size: -; D: -; CDR3: CASSEVWTDGNTIYF; DNA: TGTGCCAGCAGTGAAGTTTGGACAGACGGAAACACCATATATTTT
J: TRBJ2-1; V: TRBV4-1; size: -; D: -; CDR3: CASSGRLGGGSSYNEQFF; DNA: TGCGCCAGCAGCGGTAGACTAGGGGGGGGCAGCTCCTACAATGAGCAGTTCTTC
J: TRBJ2-1; V: TRBV6-5; size: -; D: TRBD1; CDR3: CASRTGGNEQFF; DNA: TGTGCCAGCAGGACAGGGGGCAATGAGCAGTTCTTC
J: TRBJ2-1; V: TRBV28; size: -; D: TRBD2; CDR3: CASSLRPWTSGGATHNEQFF; DNA: TGTGCCAGCAGTTTACGCCCTTGGACTAGCGGGGGGGCCACACACAATGAGCAGTTCTTC
J: TRBJ1-1; V: TRBV18; size: few; D: TRBD1; CDR3: CASSPQPGGSAEAFF; DNA: TGTGCCAGCTCACCCCAACCAGGGGGCTCGGCTGAAGCTTTCTTT
J: TRBJ1-5; V: TRBV6-2/TRBV6-3; size: -; D: TRBD1; CDR3: CASSHRDRGYQPQHF; DNA: TGTGCCAGCAGCCACCGGGACAGGGGATATCAGCCCCAGCATTTT
J: TRBJ2-3; V: TRBV20-1; size: -; D: TRBD2; CDR3: CSARLADTQYF; DNA: TGCAGTGCCAGACTAGCGGATACGCAGTATTTT
J: TRBJ2-2; V: TRBV9; size: few; D: TRBD2; CDR3: CASSRWTSGAGELFF; DNA: TGTGCCAGCAGCAGATGGACTAGCGGGGCGGGGGAGCTGTTTTTT
J: TRBJ2-2; V: TRBV3-1/TRBV3-2; size: -; D: TRBD2; CDR3: CASTPPGLAGGGGTGELFF; DNA: TGTGCCAGCACTCCCCCCGGACTAGCGGGGGGGGGTGGTACCGGGGAGCTGTTTTTT
J: TRBJ1-2; V: TRBV4-3; size: -; D: TRBD1; CDR3: CASSQDYPGQVYGYTF; DNA: TGCGCCAGCAGCCAAGATTATCCGGGACAGGTATATGGCTACACCTTC
J: TRBJ1-6; V: TRBV4-1; size: -; D: -; CDR3: CASSQAQNSPLHF; DNA: TGCGCCAGCAGCCAAGCTCAGAATTCACCCCTCCACTTT
J: TRBJ1-5; V: TRBV4-2; size: -; D: -; CDR3: CASSQDLQGYDNQPQHF; DNA: TGTGCCAGCAGCCAAGATTTGCAGGGATATGACAATCAGCCCCAGCATTTT
J: TRBJ1-1; V: TRBV5-8; size: -; D: -; CDR3: CASRSTVNLKAFF; DNA: TGTGCCAGCAGATCGACAGTAAACCTAAAAGCTTTCTTT
J: TRBJ2-1; V: TRBV6-6; size: -; D: TRBD2; CDR3: CASSRLAGGTDEQFF; DNA: TGTGCCAGCAGTAGACTAGCGGGGGGAACGGATGAGCAGTTCTTC
J: TRBJ2-3; V: TRBV11-3; size: -; D: TRBD2; CDR3: CASSVATSGLQVGDTQYF; DNA: TGTGCCAGCAGCGTAGCAACTAGCGGCTTACAGGTGGGGGATACGCAGTATTTT
J: TRBJ2-5; V: TRBV7-2; size: -; D: -; CDR3: CASSLGGGRQETQYF; DNA: TGTGCCAGCAGCTTAGGAGGGGGTCGCCAAGAGACCCAGTACTTC
J: TRBJ1-6; V: TRBV13; size: -; D: -; CDR3: CASSFGTRYNSPLHF; DNA: TGTGCCAGCAGCTTCGGGACAAGGTATAATTCACCCCTCCACTTT
J: TRBJ1-2; V: TRBV6-5; size: -; D: -; CDR3: CASSEAYGYTF; DNA: TGTGCCAGCAGCGAGGCTTATGGCTACACCTTC
J: TRBJ1-2; V: TRBV2; size: -; D: -; CDR3: CASSEAGGGGGYTF; DNA: TGTGCCAGCAGTGAAGCGGGTGGGGGCGGTGGCTACACCTTC
J: TRBJ2-7; V: TRBV6-6; size: -; D: -; CDR3: CASTYQQDRQYF; DNA: TGTGCCAGCACCTATCAACAGGACCGGCAGTACTTC
J: TRBJ2-2; V: TRBV29-1; size: -; D: TRBD1; CDR3: CSVSDRVNTGELFF; DNA: TGCAGCGTTTCCGACAGGGTCAACACCGGGGAGCTGTTTTTT
J: TRBJ1-5; V: TRBV4-3; size: -; D: -; CDR3: CASSQAYSNQPQHF; DNA: TGCGCCAGCAGCCAAGCCTATAGCAATCAGCCCCAGCATTTT
J: TRBJ1-1; V: TRBV12-3/TRBV12-4; size: -; D: -; CDR3: CASSDSVNTEAFF; DNA: TGTGCCAGCAGTGACTCAGTGAACACTGAAGCTTTCTTT
J: TRBJ2-7; V: TRBV6-6; size: -; D: -; CDR3: CASIQGHVTYEQYF; DNA: TGTGCCAGCATTCAGGGACATGTAACCTACGAGCAGTACTTC
J: TRBJ1-1; V: TRBV27; size: -; D: -; CDR3: CASSLSIIQRGNTEAFF; DNA: TGTGCCAGCAGTTTATCGATTATCCAAAGGGGGAACACTGAAGCTTTCTTT
J: TRBJ2-1; V: TRBV6-1; size: -; D: -; CDR3: CASSEWTYNEQFF; DNA: TGTGCCAGCAGTGAATGGACTTACAATGAGCAGTTCTTC
J: TRBJ1-5; V: TRBV6-2/TRBV6-3; size: once; D: -; CDR3: CASSLGERQPQHF; DNA: TGTGCCAGCAGTTTAGGGGAACGTCAGCCCCAGCATTTT
J: TRBJ2-1; V: TRBV29-1; size: -; D: -; CDR3: CSVKGEAEQFF; DNA: TGCAGCGTTAAAGGTGAGGCTGAGCAGTTCTTC
J: TRBJ1-4; V: TRBV27; size: -; D: TRBD1; CDR3: CASSSAGGPNEKLFF; DNA: TGTGCCAGCAGTTCAGCAGGGGGACCTAATGAAAAACTGTTTTTT
J: TRBJ2-5; V: TRBV6-5; size: once; D: TRBD2; CDR3: CASGGGWGETQYF; DNA: TGTGCCTCGGGGGGAGGCTGGGGAGAGACCCAGTACTTC
J: TRBJ2-5; V: TRBV2; size: -; D: TRBD2; CDR3: CASSDALAGGPSAQYF; DNA: TGTGCCAGCAGTGACGCACTAGCGGGGGGGCCCTCGGCCCAGTACTTC
J: TRBJ2-5; V: TRBV6-6; size: -; D: TRBD1; CDR3: CASSQRGTGSGETQYF; DNA: TGTGCCAGCAGTCAGAGAGGGACAGGGAGTGGTGAGACCCAGTACTTC
J: TRBJ2-1; V: TRBV27; size: once; D: -; CDR3: CATRFGGSSYNEQFF; DNA: TGTGCTACTAGGTTTGGGGGGAGCTCCTACAATGAGCAGTTCTTC
J: TRBJ1-5; V: TRBV6-2/TRBV6-3; size: once; D: TRBD1; CDR3: CASSSYPGQDYQPQHF; DNA: TGTGCCAGCAGTTCCTACCCGGGACAGGACTATCAGCCCCAGCATTTT
J: TRBJ2-1; V: TRBV6-6; size: -; D: TRBD2; CDR3: CASSYRPSGGHEQFF; DNA: TGTGCCAGCAGTTACAGGCCTAGCGGGGGCCATGAGCAGTTCTTC